This T cell receptor beta chain was recorded in a study of T-cell memory formation after mild COVID-19. Study-level points and caveats: Contracting CD4+ clones were located mainly in CM and EM, and CD8+ clones in EMRA. Second-wave clones reaching peak frequency on day 37 lacked confirmed SARS-CoV-2 specificity. Pre-infection memory held some responding clones, suggesting pre-existing cross-reactive T cells responded.

With V trimmed by 4 bases and J by 7 bases, 13 bases remained unmatched. The length of the CDR3 is 15 residues. Germline V gene sequence: CDR1 LGHNA, CDR2 YNFKEQ. Via MiXCR, TCRdb re-called the 5' RACE reads, giving one row per CDR3 protein. The data hold roughly 450,000 distinct CDR3 sequences, with 15% to 20% observed a single time. As for this clonotype: Its antigen is still unknown.

The receptor comes from an adult woman who had mild COVID-19 (a few samples of this study predate the infection). Cell type and time point are not known. This chain joins TRBV4-2 and TRBJ2-7; 7 positions agree with TRBD2. Material for sequencing was PBMCs or a T cell subset sorted from them (not recorded which). The CDR3 region is CASSPEGTMAREQYF. CDR3 in DNA: TGTGCCAGCAGCCCCGAGGGGACTATGGCGAGGGAGCAGTACTTC.